This T cell receptor (beta chain) was recorded in a study of beta chain features in type 1 diabetes. V shed 1 base and J shed 11 bases, with 17 bases lying between them. The CDR3 is 13 residues long. Germline V lookup: CDR1 GTSNPN, CDR2 SVGIG (reference sequence). This clone was picked up a small number of times. Its antigen remains unknown. General observations from the study: Although PCR might favor shorter templates, it would do so equally in patients and controls.

Sequenced material consisted of expressed TCRB transcripts (all of the isolated RNA was reverse transcribed). The table came from immunoSEQ multiplex PCR; TCRdb's copy has only in-frame clones and leaves some out. The sample lists under 450,000 clones, around 13% occurring once. The authors took one heparinised blood draw, averaging about 116 mL, from each donor. Markers CD45RO/CCR7/CD25/CD127/CD95/CD27 served to sort CD4+ naive, central memory, regulatory and stem cell-like memory cells. The authors obtained over 95% purity in all sorted populations. The chain carries TRBV30 and TRBJ1-1; D not certain. The sample consisted of naive CD4+ T cells from blood. This TCR was recovered from a man aged 25-45 years in good health. The CDR3 nucleotides are TGTGCCTGGAGTGGAAATCAGGCGATGGTTGCTTTCTTT. Translation: CAWSGNQAMVAFF. The variable domain in full, completed from reference TRBV30 and TRBJ1-1, reads SQTIHQWPATLVQPVGSPLSLECTVEGTSNPNLYWYRQAAGRGLQLLFYSVGIGQISSEVPQNLSASRPQDRQFILSSKKLLLSDSGFYLCAWSGNQAMVAFFGQGTRLTVV.